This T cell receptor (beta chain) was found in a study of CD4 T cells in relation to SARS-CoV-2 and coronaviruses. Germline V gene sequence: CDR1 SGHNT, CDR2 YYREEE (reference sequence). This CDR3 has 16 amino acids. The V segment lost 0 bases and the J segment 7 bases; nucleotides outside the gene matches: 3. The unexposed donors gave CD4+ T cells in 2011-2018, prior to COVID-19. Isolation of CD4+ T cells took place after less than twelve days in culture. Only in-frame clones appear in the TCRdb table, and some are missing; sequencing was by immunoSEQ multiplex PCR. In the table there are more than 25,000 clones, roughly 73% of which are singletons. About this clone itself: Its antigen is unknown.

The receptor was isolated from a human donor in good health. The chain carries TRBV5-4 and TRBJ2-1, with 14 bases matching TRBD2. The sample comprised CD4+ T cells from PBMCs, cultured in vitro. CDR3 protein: CASSLAGLAGVNEQFF. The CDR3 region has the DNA TGTGCCAGCAGCTTGGCGGGACTAGCGGGAGTAAATGAGCAGTTCTTC.